This entry lists 22 T cell receptor beta chains sequenced from one sample in a study of graft-versus-host responses after intestinal transplantation. TCRdb keeps only in-frame clones here, not all; method: immunoSEQ multiplex PCR. Of 80,000 to 90,000 clones detected, approximately 92% appear once; the ten largest clones hold about 0.29%. These TCRs are of unknown antigen specificity. The source was unstimulated CD4+ T cells sorted from spleen or lymph node cells, collected before intestinal transplant. These receptors were obtained from a human donor who received an intestinal transplant.

The chain combines TRBV2 with TRBJ2-7; D is perhaps TRBD2 (5 bases). The CDR3 spans 15 residues. V lost 0 bases, J lost 1 base, and 10 bases lay in between. CDR1 is SNHLY and CDR2 is FYNNEI in the germline V gene. In DNA, the CDR3 is TGTGCCAGCAGTGAAGCGCTTCGGACTTCCTACGAGCAGTACTTC. Its translation is CASSEALRTSYEQYF.

This rearrangement joins TRBV6-5 to TRBJ1-1; D not certain. The V gene lost 3 bases and the J gene lost 3 bases, with 14 bases spanning the gap. Germline V gene lookup returns CDR1 MNHEY and CDR2 SVGAGI. CDR3 length equals 15 residues. DNA of the CDR3: TGTGCCAGCAGTTATCAAGGAATCAGCGACACTGAAGCTTTCTTT. It encodes CASSYQGISDTEAFF.

The genes are TRBV5-6 and TRBJ2-3; D possibly uses TRBD1 or TRBD2 (5 bases each). V was shortened by 4 bases and J by 5 bases, with 14 bases between the two germline ends. This CDR3 has 14 amino acids. Germline loops: CDR1 SGHDT, CDR2 YYEEEE. In nucleotides, the CDR3 is TGTGCCAGCAGCCTACCTGGGGCGGGAGATACGCAGTATTTT. The encoded protein is CASSLPGAGDTQYF.

The chain has TRBV28 and TRBJ1-1; D is ambiguous. Deletions cut 2 bases from V and 2 bases from J, with 6 bases between. CDR1 MDHEN and CDR2 SYDVKM come from the germline V gene. The CDR3 contains 13 residues. The CDR3 DNA follows: TGTGCCAGCAGTTTAAAAGGAAACACTGAAGCTTTCTTT. It specifies CASSLKGNTEAFF.

This clone was counted between two and nine times. V and J are TRBV10-2 and TRBJ1-6; D is unclear. The V and J ends lost 1 base and 9 bases respectively, with 10 bases between them. This CDR3 is 14 amino acids long. Germline V gene lookup returns CDR1 WSHSY and CDR2 SAAADI. CDR3 DNA: TGCGCCAGCAGTGAGTGGGCAGACGTTTCACCCCTCCACTTT. This gives the protein CASSEWADVSPLHF.

This sequence joins TRBV11-2 and TRBJ2-3, with 11 bases lining up with TRBD2. CDR3 length: 16 amino acids. CDR1 SGHAT and CDR2 FQNNGV come from the germline V gene. Trimming removed 1 base from V and 5 bases from J; junction bases left unmatched: 5. CDR3 region: CASSLGRLAGRDTQYF. CDR3 sequence (DNA): TGTGCCAGCAGCTTAGGTAGACTAGCGGGAAGAGATACGCAGTATTTT.

V gene TRBV29-1 combines with J gene TRBJ2-2; D is ambiguous. Germline V lookup: CDR1 SQVTM, CDR2 ANQGSEA. The CDR3 is 15 amino acids. The ends were cut back, 6 bases at V and 2 bases at J, with 16 bases in the middle. As DNA, the CDR3 is TGCAGCGTGAGAAGGCCTCCGAGTAACACCGGGGAGCTGTTTTTT. Amino acids: CSVRRPPSNTGELFF.

The rearrangement joins TRBV27 to TRBJ1-1, with 9 nucleotides matching TRBD1. The CDR3 is made up of 15 amino acids. Germline CDR1 reads MNHEY; CDR2 reads SMNVEV (reference sequence). V shed 4 bases, J shed 4 bases, and the junction held 7 bases outside the gene matches. The CDR3 loop reads CASSSGQGRVTEAFF. Here the CDR3 DNA reads TGTGCCAGCAGTTCGGGACAGGGTCGGGTCACTGAAGCTTTCTTT.

The chain has TRBV5-1 and TRBJ2-1; tentative D call: TRBD2 (6 bases). V lost 4 bases and J lost 10, with 18 bases in between. CDR3 length: 14 amino acids. Germline CDR1 and CDR2: SGHRS and YFSETQ. CDR3 in DNA: TGCGCCAGCAGCCCGGGCGGGGTAGCTTCCGAGCAGTTCTTC. It codes for CASSPGGVASEQFF.

The V and J genes are TRBV6-1 and TRBJ1-5; D perhaps matches TRBD1 (6 bases). Trimming shortened V by 1 base and J by 2 bases, and 27 bases separated the two germline ends. The germline CDR1 and CDR2 sequences are MNHNS and SASEGT. This CDR3 spans 21 amino acids. CDR3 DNA sequence: TGTGCCAGCAGTGAAGGGGGGAACAGGGCATATATTGGAGGGGGCAATCAGCCCCAGCATTTT. Its translation: CASSEGGNRAYIGGGNQPQHF.

The gene calls are TRBV27 and TRBJ1-1; a weak D match, TRBD1 (6 bases). In germline, CDR1 is MNHEY, CDR2 SMNVEV (reference sequence). V was cut by 2 bases and J by 8 bases, with 9 bases left in between. This CDR3 has 12 residues. DNA for the CDR3: TGTGCCAGCAGTTTAAGGGGGGGGGAAGCTTTCTTT. Translated, it gives CASSLRGGEAFF.

This sequence joins TRBV7-9 and TRBJ2-5; possible D gene TRBD1, 6 bases. Germline assignment: CDR1 SEHNR and CDR2 FQNEAQ (reference sequence). V was shortened by 2 bases and J by 1 base, with 11 bases between the two germline ends. The CDR3 has 15 amino acids. CDR3 residues: CASSLRGTTQETQYF. CDR3 nucleotide sequence: TGTGCCAGCAGCTTACGTGGGACAACCCAAGAGACCCAGTACTTC.

The chain links TRBV27 to TRBJ2-4, with TRBD2 matching over 9 bases. This CDR3 region has 15 residues. The V segment lost 4 bases and the J segment 5 bases; nucleotides outside the gene matches: 6. Germline-derived CDR1 and CDR2 are MNHEY and SMNVEV (reference sequence). CDR3 bases: TGTGCCAGCAGTTATAGCGGGAGAGGGGAAAACATTCAGTACTTC. It codes for CASSYSGRGENIQYF.

The chain is built from TRBV5-1 and TRBJ1-5; D is unclear. This CDR3 is 13 amino acids long. CDR1 and CDR2 from the germline V gene are SGHRS and YFSETQ. The V gene lost 0 bases and the J gene lost 6 bases, with 7 bases spanning the gap. The DNA for the CDR3 is TGCGCCAGCAGCTTGGATGGTTTTCAGCCCCAGCATTTT. Protein product: CASSLDGFQPQHF.

This clone was counted once. V usage is TRBV19 and J usage is TRBJ2-5; either TRBD1 or TRBD2 may fit D (6 bases each). V gave up 3 bases and J gave up 5 bases, with 16 bases separating them. CDR1 is LNHDA, CDR2 SQIVND, per germline (reference sequence). There are 15 residues in the CDR3. For the CDR3, the DNA is TGTGCCAGTAGTATCCAGACAGGACTATCGGAGACCCAGTACTTC. This gives the protein CASSIQTGLSETQYF.

The rearrangement uses TRBV6-1 and TRBJ1-1, with D maybe TRBD1 (6 bases). The CDR3 contains 16 residues. Trimming stripped 4 bases from V and 0 bases from J, with 15 bases between. Germline V lookup: CDR1 MNHNS, CDR2 SASEGT. The CDR3 DNA reads as TGTGCCAGCAGTGTGGATGGGGGGCAGGTGAACACTGAAGCTTTCTTT. Its protein is CASSVDGGQVNTEAFF.

The rearrangement uses TRBV25-1 and TRBJ2-5; D is unresolved. The J call may be wrong; the DNA end is better matched by TRBJ2-7. Germline assignment: CDR1 MGHDK and CDR2 SYGVNS. The CDR3 loop spans 13 amino acids. The CDR3 sequence: CASSDPFSYEQYF. In DNA form, the CDR3 reads TGTGCCAGCAGTGACCCTTTTTCCTACGAGCAGTACTTC.

V and J are TRBV20-1 and TRBJ1-1; unclear D gene. Between the trimmed V and J ends, which lost 0 bases and 1 base, there was a span of 0 bases. Looked up from germline, CDR1 is DFQATT and CDR2 is SNEGSKA (reference sequence). The CDR3 consists of 11 residues. This CDR3 reads CSARENTEAFF. The CDR3 DNA sequence: TGCAGTGCTAGAGAGAACACTGAAGCTTTCTTT.

The chain employs TRBV6-1 and TRBJ2-1; D might be TRBD1 or TRBD2, each matching 6 bases. This CDR3 region has 16 residues. The germline gives CDR1 MNHNS, CDR2 SASEGT. Trimming left V 2 bases short and J 7 bases short, with 18 bases between. The CDR3 loop is CASSEPSRGQRNEQFF. The CDR3 DNA sequence: TGTGCCAGCAGTGAACCCAGCCGGGGGCAGAGGAATGAGCAGTTCTTC.

The rearrangement links TRBV11-2 to TRBJ2-1, with D perhaps TRBD2 (6 bases). Per germline, CDR1 SGHAT and CDR2 FQNNGV. The CDR3 covers 16 residues. The ends were cut back, 5 bases at V and 0 bases at J, with 14 bases in the middle. The CDR3 DNA is TGTGCCAGCAGCATCAGACTAGTATCCTCCTACAATGAGCAGTTCTTC. Protein: CASSIRLVSSYNEQFF.

The genes are TRBV9 and TRBJ2-1; 11 bases fit TRBD2. This CDR3 is 14 amino acids long. Germline loops: CDR1 SGDLS, CDR2 YYNGEE. The V segment lost 5 bases and the J segment 4 bases; nucleotides outside the gene matches: 2. CDR3 nucleotide sequence: TGTGCCAGCAGTACTAGCGGGGGTTACAATGAGCAGTTCTTC. Its translation is CASSTSGGYNEQFF.

This rearrangement joins TRBV7-3 to TRBJ1-1, with D possibly matching TRBD1 (5 bases). V gave up 1 base and J gave up 1 base, with 13 bases separating them. The CDR3 has 16 amino acids. Germline lookup yields CDR1 SGHTA and CDR2 FQGTGA. Here the CDR3 DNA reads TGTGCCAGCAGCTTAAATCCGACAGCCAAGAACACTGAAGCTTTCTTT. It yields the protein CASSLNPTAKNTEAFF.